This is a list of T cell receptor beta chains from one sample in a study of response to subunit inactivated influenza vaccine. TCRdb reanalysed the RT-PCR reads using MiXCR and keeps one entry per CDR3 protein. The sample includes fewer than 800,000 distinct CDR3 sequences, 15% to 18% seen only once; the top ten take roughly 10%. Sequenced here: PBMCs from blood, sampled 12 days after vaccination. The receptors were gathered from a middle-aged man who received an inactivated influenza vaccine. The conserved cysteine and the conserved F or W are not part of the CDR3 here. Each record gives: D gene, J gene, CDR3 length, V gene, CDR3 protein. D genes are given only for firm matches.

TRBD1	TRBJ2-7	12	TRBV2	ASNRGTGTYEQY
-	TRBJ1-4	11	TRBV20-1	SARAGHREKLF
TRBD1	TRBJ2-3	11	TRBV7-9	ASSADRGLVKY
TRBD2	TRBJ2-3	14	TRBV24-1	ATSDGLAGSRDTQY
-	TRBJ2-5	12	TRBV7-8	ASSLFSVLETQY
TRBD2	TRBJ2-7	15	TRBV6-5	ASSYDGTSGSSYEQY
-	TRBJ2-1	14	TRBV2	ATRRGFLSSYNEQF
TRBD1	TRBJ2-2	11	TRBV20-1	SAFDYRGKKLF
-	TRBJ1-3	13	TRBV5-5	ASSPVTLSGNTIY
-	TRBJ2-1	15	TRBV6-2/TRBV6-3	ASRAYLQGRVYNEQF
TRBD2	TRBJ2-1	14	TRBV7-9	ASSSPGTSSYNEQF
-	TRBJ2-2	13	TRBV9	ASSATTTITGELF
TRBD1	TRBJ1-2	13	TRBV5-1	ASSEGTATNYGYT
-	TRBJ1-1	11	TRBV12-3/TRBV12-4	ASSRMMNTEAF
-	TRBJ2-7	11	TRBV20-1	SARDAGGYEQY
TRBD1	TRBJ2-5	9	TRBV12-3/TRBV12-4	ASSWQGAQY
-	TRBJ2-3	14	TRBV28	ASSKAASEYGDTQY
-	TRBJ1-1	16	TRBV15	ATSRDSAGTWMNTEAF
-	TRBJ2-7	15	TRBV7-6	ASSLLLVGLPNYEQY
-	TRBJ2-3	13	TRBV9	ASSVRDADTDTQY
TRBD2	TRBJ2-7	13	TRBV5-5	ASSQQRGESYEQY
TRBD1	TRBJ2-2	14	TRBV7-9	ASSLPDRGSTGELF
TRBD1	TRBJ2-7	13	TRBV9	ASSTGQGNSYEQY
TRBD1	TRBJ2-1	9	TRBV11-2	ASTTRTGGI
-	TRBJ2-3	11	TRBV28	ASEGGSTDTQY
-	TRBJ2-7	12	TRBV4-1	ASSQDTRAYEQY
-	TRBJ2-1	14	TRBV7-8	ASSPSRGQLIYEQF
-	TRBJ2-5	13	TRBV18	ASSPRGSSQETQY
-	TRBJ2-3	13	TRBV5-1	ASSLQQVGTDTQY
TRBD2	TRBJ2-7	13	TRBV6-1	ASSDGGGSSYEQY
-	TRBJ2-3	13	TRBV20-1	SARDLRSSTDTQY
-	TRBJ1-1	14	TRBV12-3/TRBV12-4	ASSPGYLRGDTEAF
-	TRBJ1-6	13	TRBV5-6	ASSLTLRGISPLH
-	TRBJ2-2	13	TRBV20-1	SATSSGTNTGELF
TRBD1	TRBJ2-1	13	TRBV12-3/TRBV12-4	ASSFVGTGGNEQF
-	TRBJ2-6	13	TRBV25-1	ASSETGYGANVLT
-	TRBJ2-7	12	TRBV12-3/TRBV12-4	ASRLGTSTYEQY
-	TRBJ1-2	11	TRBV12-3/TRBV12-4	ASAAGTGYGYT
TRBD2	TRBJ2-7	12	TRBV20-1	SARGGLAGFEQY
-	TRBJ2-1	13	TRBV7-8	ASSLERTDYNEQF
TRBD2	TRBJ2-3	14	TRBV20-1	SAARPGLADTDTQY
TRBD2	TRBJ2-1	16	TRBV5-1	ASSTGTSGRASYNEQF
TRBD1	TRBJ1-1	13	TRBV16	ASSRRDRLNTEAF
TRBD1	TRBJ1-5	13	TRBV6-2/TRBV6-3	ASSWDRGPNQPQH
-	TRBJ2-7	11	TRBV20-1	SASMDSSYEQY